The next 32 T cell receptor beta chains were all read from a single sample in a study of early T cells in non-severe SARS-CoV-2 infection. Each CDR3 protein is one row after TCRdb ran MiXCR on the 5' RACE reads. The table records 30,000 to 40,000 distinct CDR3 sequences, 6% to 7.5% of them present only once. Specimen: whole blood, collected at baseline. The receptors were gathered from an adult who was a healthcare worker with PCR-confirmed SARS-CoV-2 infection or an uninfected control (not recorded which).

This clonotype was picked up many times. The chain joins TRBV5-5 to TRBJ2-7; 9 bases align to TRBD2. V lost 2 bases, J lost 4 bases, and 10 bases stayed unmatched. Looked up from germline, CDR1 is SGHKS and CDR2 is YYEKEE (reference sequence). This CDR3 comprises 16 residues. Here the CDR3 DNA reads TGTGCCAGCAGCTTCACTCAGACTAGCGGAAAATACGAGCAGTACTTC. Encoded protein: CASSFTQTSGKYEQYF.

The chain uses TRBV6-5 and TRBJ2-7, with D maybe TRBD1 (6 bases). The CDR3 contains 15 residues. From germline, CDR1 is MNHEY and CDR2 SVGAGI. Trimming removed 0 bases at V and 3 bases at J, with 12 bases between. The CDR3 region is CASSYSGGSGYEQYV. DNA for the CDR3: TGTGCCAGCAGTTACTCAGGGGGAAGTGGCTACGAGCAGTACGTC.

This clonotype was recorded a few times. The chain is built from TRBV6-6 and TRBJ1-1, with D possibly being TRBD1 (5 bases). Germline loops: CDR1 MNHNY, CDR2 SVGAGI (reference sequence). Trimming stripped 8 bases from V and 0 bases from J, with 16 bases between. The CDR3 is 15 amino acids. As DNA, the CDR3 is TGTGCCAGCCTTACGGGGGTGAACATGAACACTGAAGCTTTCTTT. Its protein product is CASLTGVNMNTEAFF.

This rearrangement joins TRBV7-2 to TRBJ1-1, with D uncertain. Trimming removed 0 bases from V and 4 bases from J, with 12 bases in between. Germline V gene lookup returns CDR1 SGHTA and CDR2 FQGNSA. The CDR3 runs 15 residues. CDR3 sequence (DNA): TGTGCCAGCAGCTTAGCAGGCCTGGGAGCCACTGAAGCTTTCTTT. It encodes CASSLAGLGATEAFF.

This clonotype has at least ten counts. The chain recombines TRBV6-2 or TRBV6-3 with TRBJ1-6; D possibly corresponds to TRBD1 (6 bases). Trimming removed 6 bases from V and 8 bases from J, with 20 bases in between. Germline values: CDR1 MNHEY, CDR2 SVGEGT. This CDR3 has 16 amino acids. The CDR3 sequence: CASSPDSSSPYSPLHF. CDR3 DNA: TGTGCCAGCAGCCCGGACAGCTCGTCTCCGTATTCACCCCTCCACTTT.

This clonotype was detected a few times. J is TRBJ2-7 and V is TRBV20-1, with D possibly matching TRBD1 (5 bases). The CDR3 length is 10 residues. Between the trimmed V and J ends, which lost 6 bases and 6 bases, there was a span of 9 bases. Germline V gene lookup returns CDR1 DFQATT and CDR2 SNEGSKA (reference sequence). Here the CDR3 DNA reads TGCAGTGCGGGAAGGGGCGAGCAGTACGTC. It codes for CSAGRGEQYV.

This chain joins TRBV7-9 and TRBJ1-1, with a weak D call TRBD1 (5 bases). V shed 4 bases and J shed 0 bases, with 9 bases lying between them. Germline V lookup: CDR1 SEHNR, CDR2 FQNEAQ (reference sequence). The CDR3 length is 14 residues. The CDR3 bases are TGTGCCAGCAGCTGGGACGGTATGAACACTGAAGCTTTCTTT. As protein: CASSWDGMNTEAFF.

This clonotype was seen a handful of times. The CDR3 bases are TGTGCCAGCAGCCTTATCAGGGGACGGTACACCGGGGAGCTGTTTTTT. Its protein is CASSLIRGRYTGELFF. J is TRBJ2-2 and V is TRBV28; D possibly corresponds to TRBD1 (6 bases). The CDR3 loop spans 16 amino acids. V shed 6 bases and J shed 3 bases, with 17 bases lying between them. Germline V gene data show CDR1 as MDHEN and CDR2 as SYDVKM.

This clonotype came up many times. V and J are TRBV7-2 and TRBJ2-7; TRBD2 might be the D (5 bases). CDR3 size: 14 residues. Trimming removed 5 bases at V and 1 base at J, with 12 bases between. The germline V gene has CDR1 SGHTA and CDR2 FQGNSA. Here the CDR3 DNA reads TGTGCCAGCAGCCGCGGACTCCAGTCCTACGAGCAGTACTTC. It codes for CASSRGLQSYEQYF.

This clonotype has just a few counts. The rearrangement uses TRBV20-1 and TRBJ1-2, with 7 positions matching TRBD1. The CDR3 has 13 amino acids. V lost 8 bases and J lost 1; bases outside the gene matches: 7. Germline-derived CDR1 and CDR2 are DFQATT and SNEGSKA (reference sequence). Here the CDR3 DNA reads TGCAGTCCAGACAGGGCGATTAACTATGGCTACACCTTC. Translated, it gives CSPDRAINYGYTF.

This clonotype was seen a handful of times. V and J are TRBV12-3 or TRBV12-4 and TRBJ1-1, with a tentative D call TRBD1 (6 bases). V lost 6 bases to trimming and J lost 8 bases, with 13 bases between them. The CDR3 consists of 12 residues. The CDR3 bases are TGTGCCAGCAGCCACGCGGGACAAGAAGCTTTCTTT. This translates into CASSHAGQEAFF.

This clonotype was recorded a few times. The V and J genes are TRBV6-5 and TRBJ2-1; D tentatively fits TRBD1 or TRBD2 (5 bases each). The length of the CDR3 is 15 residues. Per germline, CDR1 MNHEY and CDR2 SVGAGI. V shed 2 bases and J shed 8 bases, with 16 bases lying between them. The CDR3 reads CASSYRDPKWDEQFF. CDR3 nucleotides: TGTGCCAGCAGTTACCGGGACCCCAAGTGGGATGAGCAGTTCTTC.

The chain recombines TRBV6-5 with TRBJ2-7; D possibly uses TRBD1 or TRBD2 (5 bases each). Germline CDR1 is MNHEY and CDR2 is SVGAGI. The CDR3 loop spans 14 amino acids. V lost 6 bases and J lost 9, with 21 bases in between. CDR3 residues: CASSQGPPGHTQYF. Here the CDR3 DNA reads TGTGCCAGCAGCCAGGGACCCCCTGGTCACACGCAGTACTTC.

Ten or more counts support this clonotype. This chain joins TRBV5-6 and TRBJ1-6; D perhaps matches TRBD1 (5 bases). The CDR3 runs to 15 residues. The germline gives CDR1 SGHDT, CDR2 YYEEEE. V lost 3 bases and J lost 6, with 13 bases in between. CDR3 DNA: TGTGCCAGCAGCTACGCGACAGACTTTAATTCACCCCTCCACTTT. Translating gives CASSYATDFNSPLHF.

The chain links TRBV15 to TRBJ2-1; TRBD2 agrees at 11 bases. V lost 5 bases to trimming and J lost 5 bases; unmatched junction nucleotides: 5. The germline CDR1 and CDR2 sequences are LNHNV and YYDKDF (reference sequence). The CDR3 is 15 amino acids. CDR3: CATSQGLAENNEQFF. The CDR3 nucleotides read TGTGCCACCAGCCAGGGACTAGCGGAGAACAATGAGCAGTTCTTC. Based on the CDR3 plus reference TRBV15 and TRBJ2-1, the full variable domain is DAMVIQNPRYQVTQFGKPVTLSCSQTLNHNVMYWYQQKSSQAPKLLFHYYDKDFNNEADTPDNFQSRRPNTSFCFLDIRSPGLGDTAMYLCATSQGLAENNEQFFGPGTRLTVL.

This clonotype has a count of ten or more. The CDR3 bases are TGTGCCAGCAGCCAGGGCCAAGACACAGATACGCAGTATTTT. Amino acids: CASSQGQDTDTQYF. The genes are TRBV7-9 and TRBJ2-3; tentative D call: TRBD1 (5 bases). Germline lookup yields CDR1 SEHNR and CDR2 FQNEAQ (reference sequence). V shed 5 bases and J shed 2 bases, with 11 bases lying between them. The CDR3 extends over 14 amino acids.

This clonotype was detected ten times or more. The chain joins TRBV19 to TRBJ2-2, with 7 bases matching TRBD2. V trimming: 7 bases; J trimming: 0 bases; junction bases outside the gene matches: 5. The CDR3 extends over 15 amino acids. In germline, CDR1 is LNHDA, CDR2 SQIVND (reference sequence). For the CDR3, the DNA is TGTGCCAGTATATTTACTAGCGCGAACACCGGGGAGCTGTTTTTT. This gives the protein CASIFTSANTGELFF.

In this sample, this clonotype turned up many times. The V gene is TRBV7-2, the J gene TRBJ2-3, with D hard to call. Trimming removed 5 bases from V and 2 bases from J, with 20 bases in between. Germline loops: CDR1 SGHTA, CDR2 FQGNSA. There are 17 residues in the CDR3. CDR3 sequence: CASSVGPALLATDTQYF. CDR3 nucleotide sequence: TGTGCCAGCAGCGTGGGCCCAGCCCTCTTGGCCACAGATACGCAGTATTTT.

This clonotype occurred many times. The chain has TRBV4-2 and TRBJ2-7, with D unresolved. The germline V gene has CDR1 LGHNA and CDR2 YNFKEQ. This CDR3 has 13 residues. The V and J ends lost 0 bases and 4 bases respectively, with 7 bases between them. The CDR3 sequence is CASSQDRSYEQYF. The CDR3 bases are TGTGCCAGCAGCCAAGATAGGAGTTACGAGCAGTACTTC.

This clonotype was counted between two and nine times. Here the CDR3 reads CASSVQAGLRDTQYF. The CDR3 DNA reads as TGTGCCAGCAGCGTACAAGCCGGGTTAAGGGATACGCAGTATTTT. The chain employs TRBV9 and TRBJ2-3; D ambiguous. Between the trimmed V and J ends, which lost 1 base and 6 bases, there was a span of 15 bases. Germline lookup yields CDR1 SGDLS and CDR2 YYNGEE. The CDR3 is 15 residues long.

This clonotype came up a few times. The rearrangement links TRBV20-1 to TRBJ2-1; the match to TRBD2 covers 7 bases. The germline V gene has CDR1 DFQATT and CDR2 SNEGSKA (reference sequence). The CDR3 loop spans 13 amino acids. The V and J ends lost 6 bases and 0 bases, in that order; junction bases with no gene match: 2. The CDR3 DNA reads TGCAGTGCACGGGACTACTCCTACAATGAGCAGTTCTTC. It codes for CSARDYSYNEQFF.

Ten or more counts support this clonotype. The gene calls are TRBV7-2 and TRBJ1-5, with D possibly being TRBD1 (5 bases). CDR3 size: 17 residues. Germline V gene lookup returns CDR1 SGHTA and CDR2 FQGNSA. V was shortened by 1 base and J by 3 bases, with 16 bases between the two germline ends. The DNA of the CDR3 is TGTGCCAGCAGCTTAGAGGAGGTGAGGGGTTTCAATCAGCCCCAGCATTTT. Protein sequence: CASSLEEVRGFNQPQHF.

Note on this clonotype: A much larger clone sits a single nucleotide away, making a read error possible. J is TRBJ2-7 and V is TRBV4-3; D is ambiguous. Trimming cost V 0 bases and J 3 bases, with 12 bases left between them. CDR3 size: 15 residues. Germline-derived CDR1 and CDR2 are LGHNA and YSLEER. CDR3 bases: TGCGCCAGCAGCCAAGATCCGGACGACTTCTACGAGCAGTACTTC. Its translation: CASSQDPDDFYEQYF.

This clonotype was seen at least ten times. The chain uses TRBV6-2 or TRBV6-3 and TRBJ1-2, with D unclear. The CDR3 totals 13 residues. Trimming took 0 bases from V and 4 from J, leaving 6 bases between them. CDR1 is MNHEY and CDR2 is SVGEGT in the germline V gene. In nucleotides, the CDR3 is TGTGCCAGCAGTTACTCGGACGGCTATGGCTACACCTTC. Protein sequence: CASSYSDGYGYTF.

This clonotype was seen ten or more times. This chain joins TRBV28 and TRBJ1-2; TRBD1 is a possible D gene (5 bases). Germline CDR1 and CDR2: MDHEN and SYDVKM. V was pared by 6 bases and J by 1 base, with 12 bases between. This CDR3 is 14 amino acids long. As DNA, the CDR3 is TGTGCCAGCAGCAAAGGGGTCCTTAACTATGGCTACACCTTC. This sequence encodes CASSKGVLNYGYTF.

This clonotype was seen ten or more times. The V and J genes are TRBV20-1 and TRBJ1-4; D is unclear. This CDR3 contains 12 residues. The V gene's germline CDR1 is DFQATT and CDR2 SNEGSKA (reference sequence). V lost 5 bases and J lost 5, with 9 bases in between. CDR3 DNA sequence: TGCAGTGCTGGCCGGGCCAATGAAAAACTGTTTTTT. Amino acids: CSAGRANEKLFF.

Sample share makes this clonotype medium-sized (0.01 to 0.1%). The V and J genes are TRBV6-5 and TRBJ2-5, with TRBD1 as a possible D gene (6 bases). The CDR3 runs to 15 residues. Between the trimmed V and J ends, which lost 5 bases and 6 bases, there was a span of 19 bases. Per germline, CDR1 MNHEY and CDR2 SVGAGI. CDR3 amino acids: CASSRTGSSMKTQYF. The CDR3 nucleotides read TGTGCCAGCAGTCGTACAGGGAGTAGTATGAAGACCCAGTACTTC.

There are many counts of this clonotype. A junction end diverges from the germline sequence, so it may reflect a read error. The chain joins TRBV7-2 to TRBJ2-7; 9 bases are shared with TRBD1. This CDR3 comprises 14 residues. Germline assignment: CDR1 SGHTA and CDR2 FQGNSA. Here the CDR3 reads CASSLGQGTLPINF. CDR3 sequence (DNA): TGTGCCAGCAGCCTTGGACAGGGGACGCTTCCCATCAATTTC.

Many counts were recorded for this clonotype. CDR3 protein: CASSAGTVYNSPLHF. The CDR3 region has the DNA TGTGCCAGCAGCGCCGGGACAGTGTATAATTCACCCCTCCACTTT. The rearrangement links TRBV6-6 to TRBJ1-6; 7 bases map to TRBD1. V was clipped by 6 bases and J by 4 bases; unmatched bases: 6. CDR3 size: 15 residues. CDR1 is MNHNY, CDR2 SVGAGI, per germline (reference sequence).

This clonotype was detected a few times. This chain joins TRBV28 and TRBJ2-5; D is perhaps TRBD1 (5 bases). The germline CDR1 and CDR2 sequences are MDHEN and SYDVKM. The CDR3 runs 13 residues. Trimming left V 7 bases short and J 2 bases short, with 11 bases between. The CDR3 DNA sequence: TGTGCCAGCATACAGGAGAATCAAGAGACCCAGTACTTC. This gives the protein CASIQENQETQYF.

The J gene is TRBJ2-5, the V gene TRBV4-3; D call uncertain. Trimming took off 0 bases at V and 5 bases at J, with 13 bases between the two ends. The CDR3 consists of 15 residues. The germline gives CDR1 LGHNA, CDR2 YSLEER. The chain's CDR3 is CASSQDWGSEETQYF. CDR3 coding DNA: TGCGCCAGCAGCCAAGATTGGGGTTCCGAGGAGACCCAGTACTTC.

This clonotype was seen a few times. This chain connects TRBV10-3 to TRBJ2-1; 8 nucleotides agree with TRBD2. Germline V CDR1 and CDR2: ENHRY, SYGVKD. Unmatched junction bases numbered 12, after V lost 3 bases and J lost 8 bases. The CDR3 extends over 16 amino acids. The CDR3 DNA sequence: TGTGCCATCAGTGAAACTAGCGGAAGAACGGTCTATGAGCAGTTCTTC. It codes for CAISETSGRTVYEQFF.